These 2 T cell receptor beta chains share one sample of origin, sequenced in a study of human T cells and chemical hapten exposure. TCRdb independently ran MiXCR on the RACE reads; one entry per CDR3 protein. Of approximately 41,000 distinct CDR3 sequences in the sample, 7.5% to 8% are singletons; the top ten hold over 1%. Sample time point: pre-sensitization, week 0. Stated treatment: therapeutic diphenylcyclopropenone sensitization with weekly scalp DPC. The source material was whole blood, sampled in connection with sensitization to the hapten diphenylcyclopropenone (DPC). These receptors were collected from a woman between 45 and 60 years old with alopecia areata. Some clones in this sample may be carry-over from other donors' samples.

This clonotype was recorded a few times. The chain links TRBV7-2 to TRBJ2-1; a possible D gene is TRBD2 (5 bases). This CDR3 spans 16 amino acids. Trimming stripped 4 bases from V and 0 bases from J, with 13 bases between. CDR1 is SGHTA and CDR2 is FQGNSA in the germline V gene. The CDR3 nucleotides are TGTGCCAGCAGCTCCGGACTTATGAGCTCCTACAATGAGCAGTTCTTC. Translated, it gives CASSSGLMSSYNEQFF.

This clonotype was seen repeatedly, ten times or more. The chain is built from TRBV7-6 and TRBJ1-3; D uncertain. CDR1 is SGHVS, CDR2 FNYEAQ, per germline. The CDR3 is 14 amino acids. V was clipped by 4 bases and J by 2 bases, with 9 bases between them. The CDR3 DNA reads TGTGCCAGCAGCTCCCAGGTCCCTGGAAACACCATATATTTT. It translates to CASSSQVPGNTIYF.